These T cell receptor beta chains were read from a single sample in a study of shared clonotypes between healthy human individuals. Sequencing used immunoSEQ multiplex PCR; TCRdb keeps in-frame clones, though not all of them. This table holds some 2.1 million clones, about 95% found once. The source material was naive CD4+ T cells sorted from blood. Receptors were obtained from a man between 18 and 35 years old in good health. Each CDR3 is given with its conserved first and last residue. A D gene is named only where the DNA matches it firmly. Clone size appears in some rows only: once, few, many, or a class for an expanded clone.

j_call | v_call | d_call | clone_size | cdr3_nt | cdr3_aa
TRBJ2-5 | TRBV7-4 | TRBD2 | NA | TGTGCCCCCCCCGGGGATAGCGGGGGGCAAGAGACCCAGTACTTC | CAPPGDSGGQETQYF
TRBJ1-5 | TRBV19 | TRBD1 | once | TGTGCCAGTACCCAGGGGGTGCGCAATCAGCCCCAGCATTTT | CASTQGVRNQPQHF
TRBJ2-7 | TRBV4-1 | NA | NA | TGCGCCAGCAGCCAAGCCCCGGCAAGGGGGGCCTACGAGCAGTACTTC | CASSQAPARGAYEQYF
TRBJ1-4 | TRBV7-6 | TRBD1 | NA | TGTGCCAGCAGCTTACTAGGACAGGGGGGTGAAAAACTGTTTTTT | CASSLLGQGGEKLFF
TRBJ2-7 | TRBV7-9 | NA | NA | TGTGCCAGCAGCTTCGATAACTCCTACGAGCAGTACTTC | CASSFDNSYEQYF
TRBJ1-2 | TRBV30 | NA | once | TGTGCCTGGACGGCAGAAACAAACTATGGCTACACCTTC | CAWTAETNYGYTF
TRBJ2-3 | TRBV19 | NA | NA | TGTGCCAGTAGTTTCGGACTGTTTTCGAACACAGATACGCAGTATTTT | CASSFGLFSNTDTQYF
TRBJ2-1 | TRBV11-3 | TRBD2 | NA | TGTGCCAGCAGCTTCAGACTAGCGGGAAACAATGAGCAGTTCTTC | CASSFRLAGNNEQFF
TRBJ2-4 | TRBV5-1 | NA | NA | TGCGCCAGCAGCCGGAGTTTACCCGTCTTGGACATTCAGTACTTC | CASSRSLPVLDIQYF
TRBJ1-1 | TRBV13 | NA | NA | TGTGCCAGCAGCTTAACAGGGATGAACACTGAAGCTTTCTTT | CASSLTGMNTEAFF
TRBJ1-1 | TRBV5-4 | NA | NA | TGTGCCAGCAGCTCGACAGGAGGAAACACTGAAGCTTTCTTT | CASSSTGGNTEAFF
TRBJ2-7 | TRBV27 | NA | NA | TGTGCCAGCAGTTTATCACGGGCAACAGTAAGGCCCTACGAGCAGTACTTC | CASSLSRATVRPYEQYF
TRBJ1-5 | TRBV6-1 | NA | NA | TGTGCCAGCAGTGAATACGAGTTTAGGGTACGCAATCAGCCCCAGCATTTT | CASSEYEFRVRNQPQHF
TRBJ1-4 | TRBV5-6 | TRBD1 | NA | TGTGCCAGCAGCCGGGACAGGGTGAATGAAAAACTGTTTTTT | CASSRDRVNEKLFF
TRBJ1-5 | TRBV28 | NA | NA | TGTGCCAGCAGCGCAAGCAATCAGCCCCAGCATTTT | CASSASNQPQHF
TRBJ2-4 | TRBV7-9 | NA | NA | TGTGCCAGCACCTTAGACACTTTCTTAGCCAAAAACATTCAGTACTTC | CASTLDTFLAKNIQYF
TRBJ1-2 | TRBV28 | NA | NA | TGTGCCAGCAGTTCAACAGGGTCGGACTACACCTTC | CASSSTGSDYTF
TRBJ1-5 | TRBV5-1 | NA | NA | TGCGCCAGCAGCTTTACAGGTCCCGATCAGCCCCAGCATTTT | CASSFTGPDQPQHF
TRBJ2-5 | TRBV4-1 | NA | NA | TGCGCCAGCAGCCCATTGGGTCAGCAAGAGACCCAGTACTTC | CASSPLGQQETQYF
TRBJ2-7 | TRBV5-8 | TRBD1 | NA | TGTGCCAGCAACTTGGCCCCGACAGGGGAAGGGGGCTACGAGCAGTACTTC | CASNLAPTGEGGYEQYF
TRBJ1-2 | TRBV7-9 | NA | NA | TGTGCCAGCAGCTCCCCCCCCGGAAGGGTAGGCGATGGCTACACCTTC | CASSSPPGRVGDGYTF
TRBJ2-5 | TRBV5-6 | NA | NA | TGTGCCAGCAGCTTAAGGGTCGAGACCCAGTACTTC | CASSLRVETQYF
TRBJ1-2 | TRBV9 | NA | NA | TGTGCCAGCAGCACAAGTGATGGGGGCTACTATGGCTACACCTTC | CASSTSDGGYYGYTF
TRBJ2-3 | TRBV5-1 | NA | once | TGCGCCAGCAGCTTGGGGCAGGTTCTCCTCACAGATACGCAGTATTTT | CASSLGQVLLTDTQYF
TRBJ2-7 | TRBV6-5 | TRBD1 | NA | TGTGCCAGCAGTCGGACAGGGGCCTACGAGCAGTACTTC | CASSRTGAYEQYF
TRBJ2-7 | TRBV7-8 | TRBD1 | NA | TGTGCCAGCAGCCCCCAGGGGGTCTACGTCGAGCAGTACTTC | CASSPQGVYVEQYF